This entry lists 4 T cell receptor beta chains sequenced from one sample in a study of CD8+CD57+ T cells in acquired aplastic anemia. Patients sequenced had flow cytometry evidence of CD8+CD57+ cell expansion. Researchers used genomic DNA as the template to profile TCR beta VDJ and CDR3. TCRdb processed the reads anew with MiXCR; each CDR3 protein has one entry. This sample yields roughly 280,000 distinct CDR3 sequences, of which 45% to 65% are seen a single time; roughly 1.2% belongs to the top ten. The material sequenced was sorted CD4+, CD8+, or CD8+CD57+ T cells (not recorded which) from PBMCs. The receptors come from a human donor with aplastic anemia.

The CDR3 protein is CASSGPGQGDNEKLFF. The CDR3 DNA is TGCGCCAGCAGCGGGCCGGGACAGGGGGACAATGAAAAACTGTTTTTT. V is TRBV5-1 and J is TRBJ1-4; 11 bases align to TRBD1. The germline V gene encodes CDR1 SGHRS and CDR2 YFSETQ. The CDR3 consists of 16 residues. After removal of 4 bases from V and 5 bases from J, the junction contained 7 bases not matched to a gene.

This clonotype was seen at least ten times. V and J are TRBV7-3 and TRBJ2-7, with 7 nucleotides matching TRBD2. The CDR3 runs to 15 residues. Germline V gene lookup returns CDR1 SGHTA and CDR2 FQGTGA. Losses at the gene ends were 5 bases for V and 3 bases for J; bases not matched to a gene: 10. The CDR3 loop reads CASSAGLGGVYEQYF. CDR3 coding DNA: TGTGCCAGCAGCGCGGGACTGGGGGGGGTCTACGAGCAGTACTTC. Combining the CDR3 with reference TRBV7-3 and TRBJ2-7 gives the whole variable domain GAGVSQTPSNKVTEKGKYVELRCDPISGHTALYWYRQSLGQGPEFLIYFQGTGAADDSGLPNDRFFAVRPEGSVSTLKIQRTERGDSAVYLCASSAGLGGVYEQYFGPGTRLTVT.

The chain links TRBV7-2 to TRBJ1-5; perhaps TRBD1 as D (5 bases). The CDR3 is made up of 15 amino acids. From germline, CDR1 is SGHTA and CDR2 FQGNSA. Trimming left V 5 bases short and J 0 bases short, with 11 bases between. The CDR3 protein is CASSPQGDSNQPQHF. As DNA, the CDR3 is TGTGCCAGCAGCCCCCAGGGTGATAGCAATCAGCCCCAGCATTTT. Supplemented by reference TRBV7-2 and TRBJ1-5, the full variable domain reads GAGVSQSPSNKVTEKGKDVELRCDPISGHTALYWYRQSLGQGLEFLIYFQGNSAPDKSGLPSDRFSAERTGGSVSTLTIQRTQQEDSAVYLCASSPQGDSNQPQHFGDGTRLSIL.

The sample holds many counts of this clonotype. V is TRBV6-1 and J is TRBJ2-1, with 8 bases aligning to TRBD2. The germline gives CDR1 MNHNS, CDR2 SASEGT. V shed 8 bases and J 8 bases; nucleotides not matched to a gene: 11. This CDR3 has 14 amino acids. The DNA of the CDR3 is TGTGCCAGCTACGAGCGGGGGATTAAGGATGAGCAGTTCTTC. This codes for CASYERGIKDEQFF.